A single sample is the source of the 27 T cell receptor beta chains below, sequenced in a study of T cells after yellow fever vaccination (dated by TCRdb to between 2017 and 2020). Library preparation used 5' RACE. Instrument used: Illumina HiSeq 2500. TCRdb reworked the public reads: Q25 trimming with fastp, MiXCR clone assembly, productive beta chains retained. Each entry merges the rows of one CDR3 protein and shows their most common DNA and genes. Recorded for this sample are 610,000 or so distinct CDR3 sequences; roughly an eighth of them occurred a single time. Under 15% of the sample comes from the top ten. The treatment or condition label here, explained by the study, means: live attenuated yellow fever vaccine strain. The sequencing here drew on PBMCs, taken on the day of the yellow fever booster vaccination. The source is a man aged 25-45 years who received the YFV17D yellow fever vaccine.

This clonotype was observed at least ten times. The chain uses TRBV6-2 or TRBV6-3 and TRBJ2-7; TRBD2 aligns across 8 bases. Germline V CDR1 and CDR2: MNHEY, SVGEGT. The CDR3 covers 16 residues. The ends lost 5 bases at V and 3 bases at J; junction bases unmatched: 12. The DNA of the CDR3 is TGTGCCAGCAGTAAAAGAAACCGTCGGGAGGGCTACGAGCAGTACTTC. It encodes CASSKRNRREGYEQYF.

The chain recombines TRBV24-1 with TRBJ2-3; 7 bases agree with TRBD1. After removal of 4 bases from V and 5 bases from J, the junction contained 5 bases not matched to a gene. This CDR3 region has 14 residues. Germline loops: CDR1 KGHDR, CDR2 SFDVKD. The CDR3 loop reads CATSDTRQGDTQYF. The CDR3 nucleotides read TGTGCCACCAGTGACACAAGACAGGGAGATACGCAGTATTTT.

The sample holds many counts of this clonotype. J is TRBJ1-2 and V is TRBV5-1, with D possibly matching TRBD1 (6 bases). This CDR3 has 14 residues. Trimming shortened V by 3 bases and J by 0 bases, and 9 bases separated the two germline ends. Germline CDR1 and CDR2: SGHRS and YFSETQ. The CDR3 DNA reads TGCGCCAGCAGCTCCGAGGGGGCTAACTATGGCTACACCTTC. Translating it yields CASSSEGANYGYTF.

The V and J genes are TRBV24-1 and TRBJ2-3; D unresolved. The CDR3 runs to 15 residues. The germline CDR1 and CDR2 sequences are KGHDR and SFDVKD. Trimming left V 1 base short and J 4 bases short, with 11 bases between. CDR3 nucleotides: TGTGCCACCAGTGATTTTCAGAAGGGCCCAGATACGCAGTATTTT. Its protein product is CATSDFQKGPDTQYF.

The chain has TRBV6-5 and TRBJ2-1, with 10 bases aligning to TRBD2. V lost 0 bases to trimming and J lost 6 bases; unmatched junction nucleotides: 14. The CDR3 is made up of 19 amino acids. Germline CDR1 is MNHEY and CDR2 is SVGAGI. As DNA, the CDR3 is TGTGCCAGCAGTTACTCTCTCCCTGGTGGACTAGCGGAAACCAATGAGCAGTTCTTC. It codes for CASSYSLPGGLAETNEQFF.

The rearrangement joins TRBV23-1 to TRBJ2-7; D unclear. TRBV23-1 is treated as an ORF (open reading frame) with a function not yet certain. Trimming cost V 7 bases and J 5 bases, with 6 bases left between them. This CDR3 spans 10 amino acids. The CDR3 reads CASIAHEQYF. The CDR3 DNA reads as TGCGCCAGCATAGCACACGAGCAGTACTTC.

Only a few counts were recorded for this clonotype. The chain uses TRBV30 and TRBJ2-1, with 8 bases lining up with TRBD2. In germline, CDR1 is GTSNPN, CDR2 SVGIG (reference sequence). This CDR3 is built from 18 residues. V lost 1 base and J lost 3; bases outside the gene matches: 14. CDR3 amino acids: CAWSGAPAGDNFYNEQFF. DNA of the CDR3: TGTGCCTGGAGTGGGGCCCCAGCGGGAGATAATTTCTACAATGAGCAGTTCTTC.

This clonotype was counted between two and nine times. This rearrangement joins TRBV10-2 to TRBJ2-5, with D tentatively TRBD1 or TRBD2 (5 bases each). Germline V lookup: CDR1 WSHSY, CDR2 SAAADI. This CDR3 spans 15 amino acids. Between the trimmed V and J ends, which lost 0 bases and 1 base, there was a span of 9 bases. The CDR3 is CASSESGRSQETQYF. For the CDR3, the DNA is TGCGCCAGCAGTGAGTCGGGACGGAGCCAAGAGACCCAGTACTTC.

The chain carries TRBV15 and TRBJ2-1; 11 bases line up with TRBD2. CDR1 LNHNV and CDR2 YYDKDF come from the germline V gene (reference sequence). This CDR3 region has 17 residues. Germline trimming cut 4 bases from V and 5 bases from J; bases unmatched to any gene: 10. Here the CDR3 DNA reads TGTGCCACCAGCAAGTTTTATCAGACTAGCGGGAACAATGAGCAGTTCTTC. This codes for CATSKFYQTSGNNEQFF.

This clonotype has a handful of counts. An end of the junction differs from the germline gene, which may be a read error. This rearrangement joins TRBV7-8 to TRBJ2-7; 10 bases match TRBD2. The CDR3 contains 13 residues. Germline V gene lookup returns CDR1 SGHVS and CDR2 FQNEAQ. CDR3 sequence (DNA): TGTGCCTGCAGAGCGGGAGGGCGGAGCGAGCAGTACTTC. Its translation: CACRAGGRSEQYF.

This sequence joins TRBV11-2 and TRBJ2-5, with 7 bases lining up with TRBD2. The CDR3 spans 17 residues. The V gene's germline CDR1 is SGHAT and CDR2 FQNNGV. V was clipped by 1 base and J by 4 bases; unmatched bases: 12. For the CDR3, the DNA is TGTGCCAGCAGCTTAGTTTTTACGGGAGGCCCCCGAGAGACCCAGTACTTC. Protein sequence: CASSLVFTGGPRETQYF.

This clonotype was detected a few times. The chain employs TRBV6-2 or TRBV6-3 and TRBJ2-2; 12 positions match TRBD2. Germline CDR1 reads MNHEY; CDR2 reads SVGEGT. CDR3 length equals 16 residues. The trim removed 3 bases at V and 6 bases at J, leaving 5 bases unmatched. The chain's CDR3 is CASSYPTSGRAGELFF. CDR3 nucleotide sequence: TGTGCCAGCAGTTATCCGACTAGCGGGAGAGCCGGGGAGCTGTTTTTT.

The gene calls are TRBV4-3 and TRBJ2-1; 9 nucleotides match TRBD1. This CDR3 spans 15 amino acids. Germline V gene data show CDR1 as LGHNA and CDR2 as YSLEER. The trim removed 3 bases at V and 9 bases at J, leaving 9 bases unmatched. The CDR3 here is CASSHGTGRSGEQFF. The CDR3 nucleotides read TGCGCCAGCAGCCACGGGACAGGGAGAAGTGGTGAGCAGTTCTTC.

The chain links TRBV20-1 to TRBJ2-5; no definite D call. The V and J ends lost 0 bases and 5 bases respectively, with 10 bases between them. The CDR3 loop spans 13 amino acids. Germline lookup yields CDR1 DFQATT and CDR2 SNEGSKA (reference sequence). As DNA, the CDR3 is TGCAGTGCTAGAGAAAGGCCCCCGGAGACCCAGTACTTC. Encoded protein: CSARERPPETQYF.

This chain connects TRBV6-1 to TRBJ1-6; tentative D call: TRBD1 (6 bases). CDR3 length: 13 amino acids. Trimming took off 6 bases at V and 6 bases at J, with 9 bases between the two ends. In germline, CDR1 is MNHNS, CDR2 SASEGT. CDR3 bases: TGTGCCAGCAGGTGGACAGCTAATTCACCCCTCCACTTT. It translates to CASRWTANSPLHF.

The chain employs TRBV11-2 and TRBJ2-4; 9 positions match TRBD2. Germline values: CDR1 SGHAT, CDR2 FQNNGV. V gave up 5 bases and J gave up 0 bases; unmatched junction bases: 11. The CDR3 length is 18 residues. The CDR3 protein is CASSLLPRLAVAKNIQYF. CDR3 coding DNA: TGTGCCAGCAGCCTACTACCCAGACTAGCGGTAGCCAAAAACATTCAGTACTTC.

This clonotype was seen a few times. This sequence joins TRBV10-3 and TRBJ2-7; TRBD1 aligns across 10 bases. The V and J ends lost 9 bases and 6 bases, in that order; junction bases with no gene match: 8. This CDR3 contains 13 residues. Germline V gene lookup returns CDR1 ENHRY and CDR2 SYGVKD. Here the CDR3 reads CAIGQGGGSEQYF. The CDR3, as DNA: TGTGCCATAGGACAGGGGGGCGGATCCGAGCAGTACTTC.

The chain joins TRBV29-1 to TRBJ1-3, with TRBD1 matching 8 bases. Germline V CDR1 and CDR2: SQVTM, ANQGSEA. The CDR3 contains 14 residues. For the CDR3, the DNA is TGCAGAGTGAGGACAGGGCGAGCTGGAAACACCATATATTTT. Its translation: CRVRTGRAGNTIYF.

This rearrangement joins TRBV6-1 to TRBJ1-6, with D possibly matching TRBD1 (6 bases). The CDR3 extends over 15 amino acids. Trimming left V 7 bases short and J 6 bases short, with 16 bases between. Looked up from germline, CDR1 is MNHNS and CDR2 is SASEGT. The CDR3 reads CASTLPDRTNSPLHF. The CDR3 DNA follows: TGTGCCAGCACTCTCCCGGACAGAACTAATTCACCCCTCCACTTT.

V and J are TRBV30 and TRBJ2-3; D unclear. The CDR3 sequence is 15 residues long. V lost 0 bases and J lost 0, with 10 bases in between. CDR1 and CDR2 (germline): GTSNPN, SVGIG (reference sequence). The CDR3 sequence: CAWSVGTLSTDTQYF. The DNA of the CDR3 is TGTGCCTGGAGTGTAGGTACCCTAAGCACAGATACGCAGTATTTT.

The CDR3 protein is CASRPATSGIYNEQFF. CDR3 nucleotides: TGTGCCAGCAGACCTGCAACAAGCGGGATCTACAATGAGCAGTTCTTC. V and J are TRBV5-4 and TRBJ2-1; 7 bases map to TRBD2. Germline V gene data show CDR1 as SGHNT and CDR2 as YYREEE (reference sequence). V gave up 5 bases and J gave up 3 bases; unmatched junction bases: 11. CDR3 length: 16 amino acids.

In its sample, this clonotype was seen many times. J is TRBJ2-7 and V is TRBV7-2, with unresolved D. Per germline, CDR1 SGHTA and CDR2 FQGNSA. The V and J ends lost 1 base and 7 bases respectively, with 14 bases between them. The CDR3 totals 14 residues. CDR3 amino acids: CASSLGHSLLEQYF. For the CDR3, the DNA is TGTGCCAGCAGCTTAGGTCACAGCTTATTGGAGCAGTACTTC.

The table lists this clonotype with a few counts. The chain joins TRBV29-1 to TRBJ2-1, with TRBD1 as a possible D gene (5 bases). The germline V gene encodes CDR1 SQVTM and CDR2 ANQGSEA. V dropped 8 bases and J dropped 4 bases, with 9 bases sitting between them. This CDR3 contains 11 residues. As DNA, the CDR3 is TGCAGCATAGACAGTTACAATGAGCAGTTCTTC. Translation gives CSIDSYNEQFF.

This clonotype was picked up many times. The chain combines TRBV30 with TRBJ1-5; 8 nucleotides line up with TRBD1. Trimming took 4 bases from V and 9 from J; bases not matched to a gene: 8. The CDR3 has 13 amino acids. Germline assignment: CDR1 GTSNPN and CDR2 SVGIG (reference sequence). Here the CDR3 reads CAWTGQGGSPQHF. CDR3 sequence (DNA): TGTGCCTGGACCGGACAGGGAGGATCGCCCCAGCATTTT.

The gene calls are TRBV5-1 and TRBJ2-7, with D hard to call. The germline CDR1 and CDR2 sequences are SGHRS and YFSETQ. Trimming left V 2 bases short and J 2 bases short, with 14 bases between. The CDR3 extends over 15 amino acids. CDR3 residues: CASSLNVGNAYEQYF. For the CDR3, the DNA is TGCGCCAGCAGCTTAAACGTAGGAAATGCCTACGAGCAGTACTTC.

The gene calls are TRBV4-3 and TRBJ1-2; D is uncertain. The germline V gene encodes CDR1 LGHNA and CDR2 YSLEER. V was trimmed by 0 bases and J by 9 bases, leaving 11 bases between them. The CDR3 contains 13 residues. CDR3 in amino acids: CASSQDTGQSYTF. CDR3 nucleotide sequence: TGCGCCAGCAGCCAAGATACTGGCCAGAGCTACACCTTC.

In this sample, this clonotype turned up many times. The J gene is TRBJ1-2, the V gene TRBV6-2 or TRBV6-3; D remains ambiguous. V shed 8 bases and J shed 6 bases, with 16 bases lying between them. Germline CDR1 reads MNHEY; CDR2 reads SVGEGT. This CDR3 comprises 13 residues. In DNA, the CDR3 is TGTGCCAGCGGGCCTCGGGGAGGCGATGGCTACACCTTC. Translated, it gives CASGPRGGDGYTF.